This T cell receptor beta chain appears in the sequencing data of a study of blood T cell repertoires in COVID-19. Study as a whole: Collection of acute and convalescent COVID-19 samples took place in the United States, Italy and Spain. The cDNA or gDNA used as material had been derived from T cells, B-cell-depleted T cells, or PBMCs.

Methods used by the authors: Amplification from reference gene primers served as the basis for estimated nucleated cell counts. Profiled with immunoSEQ multiplex PCR; TCRdb holds only in-frame clones, not every one. V, J and clone size reflect that table, while D and trimming were determined from the DNA. The repertoire has hundreds of thousands of clones, less than 90% of them found once; the top ten carry 13%. Germline V gene sequence: CDR1 LGHNA, CDR2 YNFKEQ. This CDR3 comprises 16 residues. J lost 2 bases, V lost 1 base, and 6 bases had no gene match. The V call is TRBV4-2, the J call TRBJ2-5; 8 bases fit TRBD1. The sequenced sample was peripheral blood. The TCR originated in a human donor in a cohort sampled during active COVID-19. As DNA, the CDR3 is TGTGCCAGCAGCCAAGGTCCAGGGGGCCATCAAGAGACCCAGTACTTC. Protein product: CASSQGPGGHQETQYF.